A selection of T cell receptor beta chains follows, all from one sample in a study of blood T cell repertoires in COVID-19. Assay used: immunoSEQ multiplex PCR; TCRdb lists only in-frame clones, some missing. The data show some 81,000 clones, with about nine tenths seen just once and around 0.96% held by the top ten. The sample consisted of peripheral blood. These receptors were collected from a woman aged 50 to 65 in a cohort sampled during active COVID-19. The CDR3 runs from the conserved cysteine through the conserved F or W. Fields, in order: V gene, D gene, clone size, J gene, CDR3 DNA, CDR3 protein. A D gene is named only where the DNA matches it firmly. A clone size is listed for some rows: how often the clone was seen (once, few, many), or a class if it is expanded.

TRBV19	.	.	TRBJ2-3	TGTGCCAGTAGTTCAGACCTCAGGGCTACTAGCACAGATACGCAGTATTTT	CASSSDLRATSTDTQYF
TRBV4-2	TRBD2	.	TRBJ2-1	TGTGCCAGCAGCCCGCCCCCTAGCGGGGCTTACAATGAGCAGTTCTTC	CASSPPPSGAYNEQFF
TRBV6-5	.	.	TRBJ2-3	TGTGCCAGCACCTTTTCGGGAGTTTCCACAGATACGCAGTATTTT	CASTFSGVSTDTQYF
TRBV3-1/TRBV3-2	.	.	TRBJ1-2	TGTGCCAGCAGCCAAGCTAATGGCTACACCTTC	CASSQANGYTF
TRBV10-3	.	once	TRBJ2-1	TGTGCCATCAGTGAGTCCCTATCGGAGCAGTTCTTC	CAISESLSEQFF
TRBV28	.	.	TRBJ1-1	TGTGCCAGCAGTTTATATCCCCAGGGGAGGAACACTGAAGCTTTCTTT	CASSLYPQGRNTEAFF
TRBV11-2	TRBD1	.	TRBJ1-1	TGTGCCAGCAGCCCGTTTACAGGGGGCACTGAAGCTTTCTTT	CASSPFTGGTEAFF
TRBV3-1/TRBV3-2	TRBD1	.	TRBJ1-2	TGTGCCAGCAGCCAAGCTACAGGGGATGGCTACACCTTC	CASSQATGDGYTF
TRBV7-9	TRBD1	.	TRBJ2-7	TGTGCCAGCAGCCCGGGACAGTCCTACGAGCAGTACTTC	CASSPGQSYEQYF
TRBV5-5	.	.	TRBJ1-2	TGTGCCAGCAGCTTGGGAACAGATAACTATGGCTACACCTTC	CASSLGTDNYGYTF
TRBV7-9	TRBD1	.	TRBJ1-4	TGTGCCAGCAGCTTACAAACAGGGGATGAAAAACTGTTTTTT	CASSLQTGDEKLFF
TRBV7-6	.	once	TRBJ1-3	TGTGCCAGCAGCCCCGGGTGGCAGAGCTCTGGAAACACCATATATTTT	CASSPGWQSSGNTIYF
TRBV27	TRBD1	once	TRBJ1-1	TGTGCCAGCAGCCGCCGACAGGGGGTAAGGACTGAAGCTTTCTTT	CASSRRQGVRTEAFF
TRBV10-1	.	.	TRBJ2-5	TGCGCCAGCAGTGAGTCTGGGGCAGGCGAAGGGGAGACCCAGTACTTC	CASSESGAGEGETQYF
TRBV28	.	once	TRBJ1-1	TGTGCCAGCAGTCCCGACAGCACCGCACGGAACACTGAAGCTTTCTTT	CASSPDSTARNTEAFF
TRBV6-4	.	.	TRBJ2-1	TGTGCCAGCAGTGCTCAAGGGGCCTACAATGAGCAGTTCTTC	CASSAQGAYNEQFF
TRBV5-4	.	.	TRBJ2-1	TGTGCCAGCAGCCCCCCCGGGCGGGACTACAATGAGCAGTTCTTC	CASSPPGRDYNEQFF
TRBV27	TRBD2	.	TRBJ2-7	TGTGCCAGCACTTTCGTAGCGGGAGAATACTACGAGCAGCACTTC	CASTFVAGEYYEQHF
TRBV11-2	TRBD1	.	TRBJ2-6	TGTGCCAGCAGCGGACAGGCTACCTCCTCTGGGGCCAACGTCCTGACTTTC	CASSGQATSSGANVLTF
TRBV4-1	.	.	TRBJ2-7	TGCGCCAGCAGTCCGACTGGGACATCCTACGAGCAGTACTTC	CASSPTGTSYEQYF